The next 8 T cell receptor beta chains were all read from a single sample in a study of CD8+ T cells in alopecia areata. Treatment of the sample: oral pan-JAK inhibitor, 5-10 mg twice daily. cDNA reverse transcribed from extracted RNA served as the sequencing template. Some clones are missing from TCRdb's copy, which holds only in-frame ones; the method was immunoSEQ multiplex PCR. The table has some 220,000 clones, less than 75% seen once. This material consisted of CD4+ T cells sorted from blood, taken at week 4, from a patient treated with tofacitinib. These receptors came from a human donor with alopecia areata.

This chain uses TRBV9 with TRBJ2-2; TRBD2 might be the D (6 bases). V lost 1 base and J 7 bases, leaving 11 bases between the germline ends. There are 14 residues in the CDR3. The germline CDR1 and CDR2 sequences are SGDLS and YYNGEE. The CDR3 DNA sequence: TGTGCCAGCAGCGTAATGGAGGGGATCGGGGAGCTGTTTTTT. Protein sequence: CASSVMEGIGELFF.

This clone was seen a few times. The chain joins TRBV14 to TRBJ2-3, with TRBD1 matching over 7 bases. Looked up from germline, CDR1 is SGHDN and CDR2 is FVKESK. The CDR3 is 15 residues long. V lost 4 bases and J lost 6; bases outside the gene matches: 10. CDR3 amino acids: CASSRATLQGDTQYF. The CDR3 DNA reads TGTGCCAGCAGCCGCGCAACCTTACAGGGGGATACGCAGTATTTT.

This clone appeared once. The genes are TRBV7-3 and TRBJ2-6; 9 nucleotides agree with TRBD1. The CDR3 extends over 16 amino acids. V was pared by 1 base and J by 2 bases, with 0 bases of the junction left unmatched. Germline CDR1 reads SGHTA; CDR2 reads FQGTGA. CDR3 loop: CASSLRQGAGANVLTF. CDR3 bases: TGTGCCAGCAGCTTAAGACAGGGGGCTGGGGCCAACGTCCTGACTTTC.

This sequence joins TRBV2 and TRBJ2-7; D unresolved. CDR1 SNHLY and CDR2 FYNNEI come from the germline V gene. The CDR3 runs to 15 residues. The V gene lost 2 bases and the J gene lost 0 bases, with 11 bases spanning the gap. The CDR3 sequence is CASSESTWASYEQYF. CDR3 coding DNA: TGTGCCAGCAGTGAAAGTACCTGGGCCTCCTACGAGCAGTACTTC.

This clone was counted between two and nine times. The chain employs TRBV4-3 and TRBJ1-1; D is uncertain. The germline V gene encodes CDR1 LGHNA and CDR2 YSLEER. V shed 4 bases and J shed 0 bases, with 12 bases lying between them. The CDR3 runs 15 residues. In DNA form, the CDR3 reads TGCGCCAGCAGCCTCCTAACAGAAATGAACACTGAAGCTTTCTTT. Its translation: CASSLLTEMNTEAFF.

The chain links TRBV30 to TRBJ1-2; D gene uncertain. The CDR3 has 15 residues. Looked up from germline, CDR1 is GTSNPN and CDR2 is SVGIG (reference sequence). The V and J ends lost 2 bases and 2 bases respectively, with 15 bases between them. The CDR3 coding sequence is TGTGCCTGGAGTAAGAACATGGCGTCCAACTATGGCTACACCTTC. Amino acid sequence: CAWSKNMASNYGYTF.

V and J are TRBV2 and TRBJ1-2; D is perhaps TRBD1 (6 bases). V lost 8 bases, J lost 4 bases, and 14 bases lay in between. Per germline, CDR1 SNHLY and CDR2 FYNNEI. CDR3 length: 13 residues. As DNA, the CDR3 is TGTGCCAGCTACAGGGTTATTACCTATGGCTACACCTTC. Translated: CASYRVITYGYTF.

The J gene is TRBJ1-1, the V gene TRBV7-2; no clear D gene. This CDR3 is built from 12 residues. Germline V gene lookup returns CDR1 SGHTA and CDR2 FQGNSA. Trimming pared 1 base from V and 7 bases from J, leaving 7 bases between. In nucleotides, the CDR3 is TGTGCCAGCAGCTTAGAGTTTGGTGAAGCTTTCTTT. This codes for CASSLEFGEAFF.